The present T cell receptor (beta chain) was sequenced within a study of shared clonotypes between healthy human individuals. Findings of the study overall: Larger estimated richness was generally recorded for naive subsets relative to memory subsets.

Some clones are missing from TCRdb's copy, which holds only in-frame ones; the method was immunoSEQ multiplex PCR. The sample has 500,000 to 550,000 clones, around 95% seen once. A note on this clone: Its antigen is undetermined.

This CDR3 has 13 amino acids. Germline loops: CDR1 LNHDA, CDR2 SQIVND (reference sequence). Trimming cost V 5 bases and J 7 bases, with 12 bases left between them. The V and J genes are TRBV19 and TRBJ1-5; unclear D gene. The sample taken for sequencing was naive CD4+ T cells sorted from blood. Subset in this sample: CD45RA+ positively selected. This sequence was found in a young woman in good health. CDR3: CASSLSARQPQHF. The CDR3 DNA follows: TGTGCCAGTAGTCTCTCAGCCCGGCAGCCCCAGCATTTT.